The table lists the clone carrying this TCR beta chain with a few counts. Its matching antigen is unknown. In TCRdb, the PCR reads were re-called with MiXCR into one record per CDR3 protein. Among around 480,000 distinct CDR3 sequences listed, 20% to 25% were seen once. The sample belongs to a study of molecular identifiers for immune sequencing clone quantification. This CDR3 has 13 amino acids. V gave up 4 bases and J gave up 7 bases, with 10 bases separating them. The germline gives CDR1 KGHDR, CDR2 SFDVKD. Broader study findings: It was shown that clones above 20 RNA copies held over 98% of effector molecules, but under 1% in naive cells.

This clonotype was obtained from a human donor in good health. Some libraries in this study had Jurkat cell RNA spiked in. This chain connects TRBV24-1 to TRBJ2-1; D unclear. Sequencing used naive CD8+ T cells from blood, with Jurkat cell RNA spiked in. As for subset: FACS-sorted CD8+CD4-CCR7+CD45RA+ naive T cells. The CDR3 coding sequence is TGTGCCACCAGTGAAGACAATGCGAATGAGCAGTTCTTC. Its translation is CATSEDNANEQFF.